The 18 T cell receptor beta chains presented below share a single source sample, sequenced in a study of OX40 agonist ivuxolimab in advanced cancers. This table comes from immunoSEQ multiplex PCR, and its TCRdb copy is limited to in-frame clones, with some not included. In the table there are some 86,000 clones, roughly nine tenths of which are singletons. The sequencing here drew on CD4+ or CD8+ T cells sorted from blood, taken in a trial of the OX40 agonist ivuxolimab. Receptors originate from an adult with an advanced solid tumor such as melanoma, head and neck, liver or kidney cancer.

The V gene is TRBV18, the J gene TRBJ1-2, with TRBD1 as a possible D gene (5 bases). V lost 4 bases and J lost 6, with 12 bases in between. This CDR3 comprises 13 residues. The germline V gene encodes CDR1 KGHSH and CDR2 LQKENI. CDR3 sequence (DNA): TGTGCCAGCTCACTAAACAGGAACGATGGCTACACCTTC. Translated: CASSLNRNDGYTF.

CDR3 bases: TGTGCCAGCAGTCCCCCCGGGACAGGCCGCTACGAGCAGTACTTC. This codes for CASSPPGTGRYEQYF. V is TRBV28 and J is TRBJ2-7; TRBD1 agrees at 8 bases. Per germline, CDR1 MDHEN and CDR2 SYDVKM. V lost 5 bases to trimming and J lost 3 bases; unmatched junction nucleotides: 9. The length of the CDR3 is 15 residues.

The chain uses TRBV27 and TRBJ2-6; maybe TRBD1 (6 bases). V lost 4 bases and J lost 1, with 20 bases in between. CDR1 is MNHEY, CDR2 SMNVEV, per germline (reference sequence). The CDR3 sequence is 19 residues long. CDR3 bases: TGTGCCAGCAGTTCCTCAACAGGGATTCTGGGGTCTGGGGCCAACGTCCTGACTTTC. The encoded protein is CASSSSTGILGSGANVLTF.

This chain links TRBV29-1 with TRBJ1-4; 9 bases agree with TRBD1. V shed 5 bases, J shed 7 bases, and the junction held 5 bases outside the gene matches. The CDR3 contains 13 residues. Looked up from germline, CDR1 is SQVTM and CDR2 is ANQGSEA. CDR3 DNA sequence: TGCAGCGTTCGTACGGGACAGGGTGAAAAACTGTTTTTT. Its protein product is CSVRTGQGEKLFF.

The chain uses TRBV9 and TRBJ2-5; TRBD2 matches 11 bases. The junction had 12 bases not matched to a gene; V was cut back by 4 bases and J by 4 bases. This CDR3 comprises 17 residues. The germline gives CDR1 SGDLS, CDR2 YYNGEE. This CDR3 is CASSPRLLAGGGETQYF. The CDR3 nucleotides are TGTGCCAGCAGCCCCCGCCTTCTAGCGGGAGGTGGAGAGACCCAGTACTTC. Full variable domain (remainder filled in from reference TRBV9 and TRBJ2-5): DSGVTQTPKHLITATGQRVTLRCSPRSGDLSVYWYQQSLDQGLQFLIQYYNGEERAKGNILERFSAQQFPDLHSELNLSSLELGDSALYFCASSPRLLAGGGETQYFGPGTRLLVL.

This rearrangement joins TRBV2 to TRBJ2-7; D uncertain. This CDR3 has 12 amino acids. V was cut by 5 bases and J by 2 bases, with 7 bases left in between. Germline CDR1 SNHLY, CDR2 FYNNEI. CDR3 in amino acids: CASSPQTYEQYF. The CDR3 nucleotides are TGTGCCAGCAGTCCACAGACCTACGAGCAGTACTTC.

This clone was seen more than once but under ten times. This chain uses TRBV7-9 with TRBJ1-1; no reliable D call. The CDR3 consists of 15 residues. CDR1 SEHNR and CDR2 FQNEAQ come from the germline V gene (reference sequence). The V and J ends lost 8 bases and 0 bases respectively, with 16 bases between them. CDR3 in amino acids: CASPPRLMVNTEAFF. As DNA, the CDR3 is TGTGCCAGCCCCCCCCGGCTTATGGTGAACACTGAAGCTTTCTTT. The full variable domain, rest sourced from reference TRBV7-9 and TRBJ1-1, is DTGVSQNPRHKITKRGQNVTFRCDPISEHNRLYWYRQTLGQGPEFLTYFQNEAQLEKSRLLSDRFSAERPKGSFSTLEIQRTEQGDSAMYLCASPPRLMVNTEAFFGQGTRLTVV.

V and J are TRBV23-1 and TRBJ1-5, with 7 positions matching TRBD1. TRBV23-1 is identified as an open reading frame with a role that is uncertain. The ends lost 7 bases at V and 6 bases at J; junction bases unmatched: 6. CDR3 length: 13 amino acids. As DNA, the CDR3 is TGCGCCAGCACGAACAGGGGAGGTCAGCCCCAGCATTTT. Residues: CASTNRGGQPQHF.

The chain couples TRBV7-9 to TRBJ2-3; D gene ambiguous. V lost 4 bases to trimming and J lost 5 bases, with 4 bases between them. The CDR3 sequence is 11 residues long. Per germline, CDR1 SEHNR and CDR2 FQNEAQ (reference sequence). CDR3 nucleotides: TGTGCCAGCAGCTGGCGAGATACGCAGTATTTT. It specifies CASSWRDTQYF.

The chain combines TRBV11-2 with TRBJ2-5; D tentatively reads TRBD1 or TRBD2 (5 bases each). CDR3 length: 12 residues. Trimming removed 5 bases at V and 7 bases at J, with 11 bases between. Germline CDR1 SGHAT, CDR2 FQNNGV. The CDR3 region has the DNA TGTGCCAGCAGCACCCCTGGGGGGACCCAGTACTTC. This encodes CASSTPGGTQYF. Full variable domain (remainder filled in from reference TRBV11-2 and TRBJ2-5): EAGVAQSPRYKIIEKRQSVAFWCNPISGHATLYWYQQILGQGPKLLIQFQNNGVVDDSQLPKDRFSAERLKGVDSTLKIQPAKLEDSAVYLCASSTPGGTQYFGPGTRLLVL.

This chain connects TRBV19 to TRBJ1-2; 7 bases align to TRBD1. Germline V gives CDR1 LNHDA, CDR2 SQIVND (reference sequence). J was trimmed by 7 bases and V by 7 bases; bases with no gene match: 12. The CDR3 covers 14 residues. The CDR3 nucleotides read TGTGCCAGTACCCCCATGACAGGGAATCGTGGCTACACCTTC. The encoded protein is CASTPMTGNRGYTF.

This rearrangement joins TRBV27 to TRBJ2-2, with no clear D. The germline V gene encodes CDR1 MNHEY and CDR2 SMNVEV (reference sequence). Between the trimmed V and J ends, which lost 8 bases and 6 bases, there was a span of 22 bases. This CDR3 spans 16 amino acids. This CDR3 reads CASGLLTWPSSGELFF. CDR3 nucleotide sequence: TGTGCCAGCGGTCTTTTAACCTGGCCCTCCTCCGGGGAGCTGTTTTTT.

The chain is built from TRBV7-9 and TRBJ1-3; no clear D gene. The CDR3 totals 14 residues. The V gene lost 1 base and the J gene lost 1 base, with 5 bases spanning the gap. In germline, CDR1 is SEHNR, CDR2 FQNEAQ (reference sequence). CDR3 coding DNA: TGTGCCAGCAGCTTAGGCGTATCTGGAAACACCATATATTTT. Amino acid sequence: CASSLGVSGNTIYF.

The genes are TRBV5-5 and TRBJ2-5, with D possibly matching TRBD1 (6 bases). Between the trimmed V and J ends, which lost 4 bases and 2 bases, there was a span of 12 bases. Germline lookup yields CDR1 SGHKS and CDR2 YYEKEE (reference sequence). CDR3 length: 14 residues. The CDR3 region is CASSTPTGQETQYF. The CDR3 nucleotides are TGTGCCAGCAGCACACCGACAGGTCAAGAGACCCAGTACTTC.

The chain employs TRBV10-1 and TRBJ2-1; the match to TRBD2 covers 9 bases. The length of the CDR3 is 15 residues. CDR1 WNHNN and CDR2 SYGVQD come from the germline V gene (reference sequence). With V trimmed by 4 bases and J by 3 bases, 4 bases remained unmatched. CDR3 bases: TGCGCCAGCAGTGTAGCGGGAGTGGACTACAATGAGCAGTTCTTC. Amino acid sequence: CASSVAGVDYNEQFF.

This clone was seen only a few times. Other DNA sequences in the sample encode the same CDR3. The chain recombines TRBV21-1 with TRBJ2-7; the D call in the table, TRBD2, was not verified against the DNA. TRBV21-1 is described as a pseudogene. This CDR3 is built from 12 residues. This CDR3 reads CASSNPSYEQYF. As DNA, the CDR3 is TGTGCCAGCAGCAATCCGTCCTACGAGCAGTACTTC.

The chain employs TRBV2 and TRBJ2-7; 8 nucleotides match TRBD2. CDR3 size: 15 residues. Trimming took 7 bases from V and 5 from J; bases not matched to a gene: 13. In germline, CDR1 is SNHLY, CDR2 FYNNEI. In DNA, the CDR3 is TGTGCCAGCACCGAACCGGGACTAGGGTCTGACGAGCAGTACTTC. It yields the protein CASTEPGLGSDEQYF.

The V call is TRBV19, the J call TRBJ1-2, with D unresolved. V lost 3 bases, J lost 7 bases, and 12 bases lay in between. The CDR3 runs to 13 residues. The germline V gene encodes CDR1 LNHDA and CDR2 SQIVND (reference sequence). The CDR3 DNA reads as TGTGCCAGTAGTATTGGCCTGATGGGTGGCTACACCTTC. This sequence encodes CASSIGLMGGYTF.